These T cell receptor beta chains were read from a single sample in a study of blood T cell repertoires in COVID-19. Some clones are missing from TCRdb's copy, which holds only in-frame ones; the method was immunoSEQ multiplex PCR. The sample records roughly 290,000 clones, about 85% being singletons. The sample was peripheral blood. The receptors come from a human donor with COVID-19, enrolled during active disease. The donor label of this sample is uncertain. Each CDR3 is given without its conserved first and last residue. Clone size is stated in some rows and not others, as once, few, many or a class when expanded.

j_call	v_call	clone_size	cdr3_aa
TRBJ1-2	TRBV11-2	-	ASSPGTAYYGYT
TRBJ1-3	TRBV19	-	ASSSTGTSYISGNTIY
TRBJ1-1	TRBV9	-	ASSASSGTEAF
TRBJ2-1	TRBV19	once	ASSQGQPNEQF
TRBJ2-7	TRBV3-1/TRBV3-2	-	ASSQGSVRPGEQY
TRBJ1-6	TRBV2	-	ASSDGTGAFNSPLH
TRBJ2-4	TRBV30	-	AWRPPGLENIQY
TRBJ1-2	TRBV27	-	ASRTQGAPDGYT
TRBJ1-2	TRBV19	once	ASRSSGYGYT
TRBJ1-3	TRBV11-2	-	ASSFTGPGSGNTIY
TRBJ1-1	TRBV19	-	ASRRTEAF
TRBJ1-1	TRBV27	-	ASSLTGARMNTEAF